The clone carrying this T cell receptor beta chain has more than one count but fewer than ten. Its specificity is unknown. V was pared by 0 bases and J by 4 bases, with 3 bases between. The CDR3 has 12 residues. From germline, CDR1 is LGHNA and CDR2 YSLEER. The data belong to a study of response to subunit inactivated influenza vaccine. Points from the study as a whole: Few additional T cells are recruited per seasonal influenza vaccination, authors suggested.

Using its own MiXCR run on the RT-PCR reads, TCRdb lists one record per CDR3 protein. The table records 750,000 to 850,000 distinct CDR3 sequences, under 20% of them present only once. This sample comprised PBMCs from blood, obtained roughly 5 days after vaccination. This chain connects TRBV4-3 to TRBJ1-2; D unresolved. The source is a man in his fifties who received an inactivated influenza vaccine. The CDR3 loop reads CASSQDFYGYTF. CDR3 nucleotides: TGCGCCAGCAGCCAAGACTTCTATGGCTACACCTTC.